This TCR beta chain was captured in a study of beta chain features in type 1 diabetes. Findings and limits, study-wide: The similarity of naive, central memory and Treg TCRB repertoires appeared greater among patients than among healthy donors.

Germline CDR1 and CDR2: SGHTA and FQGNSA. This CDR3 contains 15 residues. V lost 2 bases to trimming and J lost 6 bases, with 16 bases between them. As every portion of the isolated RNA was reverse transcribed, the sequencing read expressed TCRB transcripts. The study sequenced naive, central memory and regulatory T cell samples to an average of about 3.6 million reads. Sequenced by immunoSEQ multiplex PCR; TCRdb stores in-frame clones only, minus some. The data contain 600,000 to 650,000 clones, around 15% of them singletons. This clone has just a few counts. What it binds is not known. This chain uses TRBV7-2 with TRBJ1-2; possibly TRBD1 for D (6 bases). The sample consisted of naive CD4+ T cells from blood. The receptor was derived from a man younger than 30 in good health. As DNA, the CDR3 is TGTGCCAGCAGCTTAAACCGGGGGGCTGCCGATGGCTACACCTTC. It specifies CASSLNRGAADGYTF.